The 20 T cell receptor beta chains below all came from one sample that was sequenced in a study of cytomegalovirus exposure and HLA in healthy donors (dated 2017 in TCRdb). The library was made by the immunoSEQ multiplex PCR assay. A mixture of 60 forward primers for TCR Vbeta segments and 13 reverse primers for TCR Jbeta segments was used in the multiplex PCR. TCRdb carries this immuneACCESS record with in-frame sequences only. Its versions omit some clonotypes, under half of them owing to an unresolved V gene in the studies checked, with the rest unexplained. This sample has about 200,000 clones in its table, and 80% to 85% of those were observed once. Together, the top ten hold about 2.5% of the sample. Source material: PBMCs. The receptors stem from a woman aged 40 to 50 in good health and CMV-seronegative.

DNA for the CDR3: TGCGCCAGCAGCCAAGATACAGGACCGAACACCGGGGAGCTGTTTTTT. Translating it yields CASSQDTGPNTGELFF. This chain joins TRBV4-1 and TRBJ2-2; D perhaps matches TRBD1 (5 bases). With 0 bases removed from V and 0 bases from J, the gap between germline ends came to 8 bases. The germline V gene encodes CDR1 MGHRA and CDR2 YSYEKL. CDR3 length: 16 amino acids.

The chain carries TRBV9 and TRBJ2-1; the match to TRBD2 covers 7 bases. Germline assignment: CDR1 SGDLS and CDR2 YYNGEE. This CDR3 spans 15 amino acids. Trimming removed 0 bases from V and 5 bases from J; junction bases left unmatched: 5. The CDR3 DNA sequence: TGTGCCAGCAGCGTAGGACTAGCATCACACAATGAGCAGTTCTTC. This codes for CASSVGLASHNEQFF.

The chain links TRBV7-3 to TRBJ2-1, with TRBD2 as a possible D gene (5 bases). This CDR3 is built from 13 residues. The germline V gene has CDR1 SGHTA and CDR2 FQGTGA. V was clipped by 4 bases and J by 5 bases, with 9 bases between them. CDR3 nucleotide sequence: TGTGCCAGCAGCTCTAGCAACGACAATGAGCAGTTCTTC. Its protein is CASSSSNDNEQFF.

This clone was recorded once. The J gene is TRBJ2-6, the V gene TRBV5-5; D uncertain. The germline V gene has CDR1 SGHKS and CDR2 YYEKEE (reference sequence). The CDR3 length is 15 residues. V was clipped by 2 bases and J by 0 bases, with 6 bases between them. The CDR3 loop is CASSFGSSGANVLTF. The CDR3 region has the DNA TGTGCCAGCAGCTTCGGTAGCTCTGGGGCCAACGTCCTGACTTTC.

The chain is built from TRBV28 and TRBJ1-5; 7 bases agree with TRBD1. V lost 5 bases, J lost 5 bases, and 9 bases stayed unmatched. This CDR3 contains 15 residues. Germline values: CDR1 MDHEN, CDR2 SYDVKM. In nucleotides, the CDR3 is TGTGCCAGCAGTCCCACGACAGGGTCCGATCAGCCCCAGCATTTT. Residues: CASSPTTGSDQPQHF.

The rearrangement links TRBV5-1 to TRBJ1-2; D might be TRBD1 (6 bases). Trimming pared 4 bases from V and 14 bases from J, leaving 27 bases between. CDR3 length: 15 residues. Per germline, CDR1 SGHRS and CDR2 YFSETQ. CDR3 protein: CASSLWTDSLTGSTF. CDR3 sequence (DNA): TGCGCCAGCAGCCTTTGGACGGACAGTCTGACAGGTTCGACCTTC.

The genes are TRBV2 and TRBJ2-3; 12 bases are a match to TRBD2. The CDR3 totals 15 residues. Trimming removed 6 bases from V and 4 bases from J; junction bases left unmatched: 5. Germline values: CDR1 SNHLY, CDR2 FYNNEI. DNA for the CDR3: TGTGCCAGCAGCTTGACTAGCGGGAGCTCAGATACGCAGTATTTT. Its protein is CASSLTSGSSDTQYF.

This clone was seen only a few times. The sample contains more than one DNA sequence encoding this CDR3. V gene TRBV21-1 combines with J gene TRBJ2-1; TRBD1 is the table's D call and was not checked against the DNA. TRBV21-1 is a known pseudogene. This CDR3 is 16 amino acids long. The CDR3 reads CASSRVRGYIYNEQFF. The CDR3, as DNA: TGTGCCAGCAGCAGGGTTAGGGGTTACATATACAATGAGCAGTTCTTC.

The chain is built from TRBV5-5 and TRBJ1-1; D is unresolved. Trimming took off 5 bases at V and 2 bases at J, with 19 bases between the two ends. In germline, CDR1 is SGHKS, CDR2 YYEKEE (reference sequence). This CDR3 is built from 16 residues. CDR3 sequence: CASSFDPAQANTEAFF. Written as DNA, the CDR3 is TGTGCCAGCAGTTTTGACCCTGCTCAGGCAAACACTGAAGCTTTCTTT.

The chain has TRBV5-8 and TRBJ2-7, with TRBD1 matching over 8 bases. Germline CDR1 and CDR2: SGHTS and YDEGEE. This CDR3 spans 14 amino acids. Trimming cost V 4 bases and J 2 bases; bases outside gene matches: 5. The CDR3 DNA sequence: TGTGCCAGCAGCGGTAGGACAGGGACCTACGAGCAGTACTTC. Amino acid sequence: CASSGRTGTYEQYF.

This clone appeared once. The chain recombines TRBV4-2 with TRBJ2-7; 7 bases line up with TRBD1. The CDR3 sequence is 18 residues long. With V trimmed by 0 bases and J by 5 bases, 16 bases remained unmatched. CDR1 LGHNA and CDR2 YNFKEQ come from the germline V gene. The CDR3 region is CASSQDPGTVTRSDEQYF. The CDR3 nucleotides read TGTGCCAGCAGCCAAGACCCCGGGACAGTGACTCGATCGGACGAGCAGTACTTC.

This CDR3 is CASSSFGTISNEQFF. DNA for the CDR3: TGTGCCAGCAGCTCTTTCGGGACTATATCTAATGAGCAGTTCTTC. V usage is TRBV5-4 and J usage is TRBJ2-1; 7 nucleotides align to TRBD2. This CDR3 spans 15 amino acids. Germline V CDR1 and CDR2: SGHNT, YYREEE (reference sequence). The junction had 10 bases not matched to a gene; V was cut back by 3 bases and J by 7 bases.

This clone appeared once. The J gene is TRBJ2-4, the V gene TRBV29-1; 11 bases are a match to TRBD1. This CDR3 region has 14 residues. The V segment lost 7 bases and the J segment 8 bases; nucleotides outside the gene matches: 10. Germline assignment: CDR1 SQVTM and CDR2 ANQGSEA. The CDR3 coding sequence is TGCAGCGCCCCTCCGGACAGGGGGCTGTACATTCAGTACTTC. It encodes CSAPPDRGLYIQYF.

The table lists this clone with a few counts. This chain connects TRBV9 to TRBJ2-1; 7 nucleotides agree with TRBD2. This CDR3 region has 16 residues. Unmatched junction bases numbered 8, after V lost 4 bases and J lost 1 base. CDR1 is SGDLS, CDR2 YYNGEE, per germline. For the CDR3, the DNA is TGTGCCAGCAGCCCACTCGGGACTATGTCCTACAATGAGCAGTTCTTC. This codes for CASSPLGTMSYNEQFF. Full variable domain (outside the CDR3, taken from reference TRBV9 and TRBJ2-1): DSGVTQTPKHLITATGQRVTLRCSPRSGDLSVYWYQQSLDQGLQFLIQYYNGEERAKGNILERFSAQQFPDLHSELNLSSLELGDSALYFCASSPLGTMSYNEQFFGPGTRLTVL.

CDR3: CSVGSRQNNEQFF. The CDR3 bases are TGCAGCGTTGGGAGTAGGCAGAACAATGAGCAGTTCTTC. J is TRBJ2-1 and V is TRBV29-1; D is ambiguous. This CDR3 has 13 amino acids. V dropped 4 bases and J dropped 5 bases, with 12 bases sitting between them. Germline V gene lookup returns CDR1 SQVTM and CDR2 ANQGSEA.

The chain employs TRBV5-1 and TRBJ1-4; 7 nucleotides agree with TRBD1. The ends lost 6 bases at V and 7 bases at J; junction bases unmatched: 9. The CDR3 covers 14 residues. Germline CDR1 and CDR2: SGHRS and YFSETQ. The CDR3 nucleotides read TGCGCCAGCAATCCGACAGGGAATGGTGAAAAACTGTTTTTT. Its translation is CASNPTGNGEKLFF.

CDR3 in amino acids: CASSLTGGTTDTQYF. The CDR3 DNA reads TGTGCCAGCAGCCTGACGGGAGGTACCACAGATACGCAGTATTTT. The chain is built from TRBV6-5 and TRBJ2-3, with 7 bases matching TRBD2. V shed 6 bases and J 2 bases; nucleotides not matched to a gene: 8. The CDR3 sequence is 15 residues long. The V gene's germline CDR1 is MNHEY and CDR2 SVGAGI.

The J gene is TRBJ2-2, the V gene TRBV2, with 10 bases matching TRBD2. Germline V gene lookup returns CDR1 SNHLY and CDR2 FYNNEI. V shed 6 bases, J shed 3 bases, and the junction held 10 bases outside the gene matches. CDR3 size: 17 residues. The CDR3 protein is CASRDLVLAGYTGELFF. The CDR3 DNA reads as TGTGCCAGCAGAGACCTCGTACTAGCGGGGTACACCGGGGAGCTGTTTTTT.

CDR3 sequence reads: CASSSAGLAGDSYNEQFF. CDR3 nucleotides: TGTGCCAGCAGTTCGGCGGGACTAGCGGGAGATTCCTACAATGAGCAGTTCTTC. The chain recombines TRBV27 with TRBJ2-1; TRBD2 matches at 14 bases. This CDR3 comprises 18 residues. In germline, CDR1 is MNHEY, CDR2 SMNVEV (reference sequence). V lost 4 bases, J lost 1 base, and 6 bases stayed unmatched.

This chain's CDR3 is CASSTYRGRSYNEQFF. CDR3 DNA: TGTGCCAGCAGCACATACAGGGGGCGATCCTACAATGAGCAGTTCTTC. The rearrangement uses TRBV11-2 and TRBJ2-1, with 9 bases lining up with TRBD1. J gave up 1 base and V 5 bases, and 6 bases lay outside the gene matches. The germline gives CDR1 SGHAT, CDR2 FQNNGV. The CDR3 spans 16 residues.